The 32 T cell receptor beta chains presented below share a single source sample, sequenced in a study of blood T cell repertoires in COVID-19. Generated by immunoSEQ multiplex PCR, the TCRdb table keeps only in-frame clones and is missing some. The sample records roughly 410,000 clones, more than 80% being singletons. Sequencing was carried out using peripheral blood. The receptor source for this set is a man aged 35 to 55 with acute or convalescent COVID-19.

The gene calls are TRBV6-5 and TRBJ1-4; D is uncertain. The V gene lost 0 bases and the J gene lost 0 bases, with 8 bases spanning the gap. This CDR3 has 16 amino acids. Germline V gene sequence: CDR1 MNHEY, CDR2 SVGAGI. CDR3 sequence reads: CASSYSTVATNEKLFF. CDR3 nucleotide sequence: TGTGCCAGCAGTTACTCTACGGTTGCAACTAATGAAAAACTGTTTTTT.

V and J are TRBV7-9 and TRBJ2-1; the match to TRBD2 covers 11 bases. Trimming cost V 6 bases and J 8 bases; bases outside gene matches: 6. The CDR3 is made up of 14 amino acids. From germline, CDR1 is SEHNR and CDR2 FQNEAQ (reference sequence). The CDR3 loop reads CASRTSGSRDEQFF. CDR3 nucleotides: TGTGCCAGCAGAACTAGCGGGAGTAGGGATGAGCAGTTCTTC.

The count of this clone is one. The genes are TRBV6-2 or TRBV6-3 and TRBJ2-1; possibly TRBD1 for D (5 bases). The V end was cut by 5 bases, the J end by 5 bases, with 10 bases between. The length of the CDR3 is 13 residues. Germline-derived CDR1 and CDR2 are MNHEY and SVGEGT. This CDR3 reads CASSQGWHNEQFF. CDR3 DNA sequence: TGTGCCAGCAGTCAGGGATGGCACAATGAGCAGTTCTTC.

The chain uses TRBV5-1 and TRBJ2-3, with 11 bases matching TRBD2. The CDR3 contains 17 residues. The germline gives CDR1 SGHRS, CDR2 YFSETQ. Germline trimming cut 3 bases from V and 2 bases from J; bases unmatched to any gene: 8. In DNA, the CDR3 is TGCGCCAGCAGCTCCGGATCTAGCGGGGGGCACACAGATACGCAGTATTTT. It yields the protein CASSSGSSGGHTDTQYF.

V usage is TRBV5-4 and J usage is TRBJ2-3; 10 bases match TRBD1. The CDR3 is 14 amino acids. Germline V gene data show CDR1 as SGHNT and CDR2 as YYREEE (reference sequence). Unmatched junction bases numbered 3, after V lost 2 bases and J lost 6 bases. CDR3 loop: CASSLGTGADTQYF. CDR3 in DNA: TGTGCCAGCAGCTTAGGGACAGGGGCGGATACGCAGTATTTT.

The chain couples TRBV1 to TRBJ2-7; TRBD2 is the table's D call and was not checked against the DNA. TRBV1 is deemed a pseudogene. The CDR3 runs 14 residues. The CDR3, as DNA: TGCACCAGCAGGGACTGGACCATTGCCTACGAGCAGTACTTC. This codes for CTSRDWTIAYEQYF.

V is TRBV30 and J is TRBJ2-7; D is undetermined. This CDR3 region has 15 residues. Per germline, CDR1 GTSNPN and CDR2 SVGIG (reference sequence). The germline V and J ends were trimmed by 0 bases and 5 bases, with 17 bases remaining between them. This chain's CDR3 is CAWSVASTLLDEQYF. The CDR3 region has the DNA TGTGCCTGGAGTGTAGCGTCAACCCTTCTGGACGAGCAGTACTTC.

The rearrangement joins TRBV14 to TRBJ2-7; D remains unclear. V lost 4 bases and J lost 5, with 9 bases in between. Per germline, CDR1 SGHDN and CDR2 FVKESK. The CDR3 runs to 12 residues. CDR3 sequence (DNA): TGTGCCAGCAGCCCTTTTGGCCACGAGCAGTACTTC. It yields the protein CASSPFGHEQYF.

The genes are TRBV5-1 and TRBJ1-3; no reliable D call. From germline, CDR1 is SGHRS and CDR2 YFSETQ. The CDR3 is 14 residues long. Trimming cost V 2 bases and J 3 bases, with 9 bases left between them. CDR3: CASSFGGGGNTIYF. Written as DNA, the CDR3 is TGCGCCAGCAGCTTCGGTGGTGGTGGAAACACCATATATTTT.

The rearrangement uses TRBV18 and TRBJ1-6; D perhaps matches TRBD1 (5 bases). CDR3 length: 14 residues. Germline values: CDR1 KGHSH, CDR2 LQKENI. Trimming took 3 bases from V and 13 from J, leaving 16 bases between them. Written as DNA, the CDR3 is TGTGCCAGCTCACCCCAAGGGGTAGTCAGGCCCCTCCACTTT. Its translation is CASSPQGVVRPLHF.

The rearrangement links TRBV11-2 to TRBJ1-1; TRBD1 might be the D (6 bases). Germline V gives CDR1 SGHAT, CDR2 FQNNGV. The V and J ends lost 3 bases and 7 bases respectively, with 12 bases between them. The CDR3 contains 13 residues. The CDR3 DNA is TGTGCCAGCAGCTTTTCAGGGGTGGGTGAAGCTTTCTTT. Its translation: CASSFSGVGEAFF. The full variable domain, in which reference TRBV11-2 and TRBJ1-1 provide the parts outside the CDR3, is EAGVAQSPRYKIIEKRQSVAFWCNPISGHATLYWYQQILGQGPKLLIQFQNNGVVDDSQLPKDRFSAERLKGVDSTLKIQPAKLEDSAVYLCASSFSGVGEAFFGQGTRLTVV.

This chain links TRBV9 with TRBJ1-6; 8 nucleotides align to TRBD1. The germline gives CDR1 SGDLS, CDR2 YYNGEE. The CDR3 runs to 15 residues. V trimming: 4 bases; J trimming: 6 bases; junction bases outside the gene matches: 6. The CDR3 coding sequence is TGTGCCAGCAGCACGCGGACAGGGTTTAATTCACCCCTCCACTTT. Translating gives CASSTRTGFNSPLHF.

This chain joins TRBV5-1 and TRBJ1-6, with D unclear. The CDR3 covers 13 residues. Germline values: CDR1 SGHRS, CDR2 YFSETQ. With 2 bases removed from V and 8 bases from J, the gap between germline ends came to 8 bases. The DNA of the CDR3 is TGCGCCAGCAGCTTCAATCGCGATTCACCCCTCCACTTT. It encodes CASSFNRDSPLHF.

Ten or more counts support this clone. V is TRBV25-1 and J is TRBJ2-5; D gene unclear. V was shortened by 0 bases and J by 0 bases, with 2 bases between the two germline ends. This CDR3 spans 13 amino acids. CDR1 is MGHDK, CDR2 SYGVNS, per germline. The CDR3 bases are TGTGCCAGCAGTGAATATAACCAAGAGACCCAGTACTTC. Its protein is CASSEYNQETQYF.

This chain uses TRBV13 with TRBJ2-5; TRBD2 might be the D (7 bases). With 5 bases removed from V and 5 bases from J, the gap between germline ends came to 15 bases. The CDR3 runs to 14 residues. Germline V gene data show CDR1 as PRHDT and CDR2 as FYEKMQ (reference sequence). CDR3 protein: CASSRGGEGETQYF. CDR3 DNA sequence: TGTGCCAGCAGCCGAGGGGGGGAAGGGGAGACCCAGTACTTC.

The V gene is TRBV6-6, the J gene TRBJ2-2, with D possibly matching TRBD1 (6 bases). The CDR3 contains 17 residues. Per germline, CDR1 MNHNY and CDR2 SVGAGI (reference sequence). V was cut by 5 bases and J by 0 bases, with 16 bases left in between. CDR3 protein: CASSLYRELANTGELFF. The CDR3 bases are TGTGCCAGCAGTCTATACAGGGAACTAGCGAACACCGGGGAGCTGTTTTTT.

The CDR3 DNA follows: TGTGCCAGCAGTTCATCCCTTGGGACAGGGGGCGGCGATACGCAGTATTTT. Its translation: CASSSSLGTGGGDTQYF. This chain connects TRBV28 to TRBJ2-3; 12 nucleotides align to TRBD1. Trimming removed 4 bases from V and 6 bases from J; junction bases left unmatched: 11. From germline, CDR1 is MDHEN and CDR2 SYDVKM. CDR3 length: 17 residues.

This chain connects TRBV29-1 to TRBJ2-1, with TRBD1 identical over 9 bases. CDR3 length: 14 amino acids. CDR1 is SQVTM, CDR2 ANQGSEA, per germline. Unmatched junction bases numbered 3, after V lost 4 bases and J lost 2 bases. CDR3 nucleotides: TGCAGCGTTGGTACAGGGGGCCCCTACAATGAGCAGTTCTTC. Its protein is CSVGTGGPYNEQFF.

V and J are TRBV28 and TRBJ1-5; 7 nucleotides line up with TRBD1. J was trimmed by 4 bases and V by 6 bases; bases with no gene match: 9. This CDR3 contains 15 residues. Germline CDR1 reads MDHEN; CDR2 reads SYDVKM. In DNA form, the CDR3 reads TGTGCCAGCAGACTAGACAGGGTTTGGAATCAGCCCCAGCATTTT. Its translation is CASRLDRVWNQPQHF.

The chain carries TRBV6-5 and TRBJ2-7; 9 positions agree with TRBD1. V lost 4 bases to trimming and J lost 2 bases; unmatched junction nucleotides: 6. The germline V gene encodes CDR1 MNHEY and CDR2 SVGAGI. CDR3 length equals 15 residues. The CDR3 region is CASSSPRQGAYEQYF. The CDR3 DNA reads TGTGCCAGCAGTTCCCCCCGACAGGGGGCCTACGAGCAGTACTTC.

The chain is built from TRBV6-2 or TRBV6-3 and TRBJ2-7; no reliable D call. CDR3 length: 12 amino acids. Trimming stripped 6 bases from V and 6 bases from J, with 12 bases between. The germline V gene has CDR1 MNHEY and CDR2 SVGEGT. Here the CDR3 DNA reads TGTGCCAGCAGCTTTCTAGATGGCGAGCAGTACTTC. Translating gives CASSFLDGEQYF.

The V call is TRBV28, the J call TRBJ1-3; perhaps TRBD1 as D (5 bases). This CDR3 is built from 18 residues. V dropped 6 bases and J dropped 2 bases, with 23 bases sitting between them. Per the germline V gene, CDR1 is MDHEN and CDR2 is SYDVKM. Here the CDR3 reads CASRATVNGAAAGNTIYF. The CDR3 DNA reads TGTGCCAGCAGAGCTACTGTAAATGGGGCGGCAGCTGGAAACACCATATATTTT.

The chain carries TRBV2 and TRBJ2-7; 7 nucleotides match TRBD1. The V and J ends lost 6 bases and 6 bases, in that order; junction bases with no gene match: 11. The V gene's germline CDR1 is SNHLY and CDR2 FYNNEI. The CDR3 runs to 14 residues. CDR3 nucleotide sequence: TGTGCCAGCAGAGGGGGACAGTCCCCGGGCGAGCAGTACTTC. The encoded protein is CASRGGQSPGEQYF.

Here the CDR3 reads CASSSDSARQLNEQFF. Written as DNA, the CDR3 is TGTGCCAGCAGTTCGGACAGCGCTCGTCAACTCAATGAGCAGTTCTTC. This rearrangement joins TRBV6-2 or TRBV6-3 to TRBJ2-1; D possibly corresponds to TRBD1 (6 bases). CDR1 and CDR2 from the germline V gene are MNHEY and SVGEGT. V lost 4 bases and J lost 6, with 19 bases in between. The CDR3 sequence is 16 residues long.

The rearrangement joins TRBV30 to TRBJ2-1; tentative D call: TRBD2 (7 bases). The CDR3 sequence is 13 residues long. Germline values: CDR1 GTSNPN, CDR2 SVGIG (reference sequence). V lost 2 bases and J lost 9, with 14 bases in between. In nucleotides, the CDR3 is TGTGCCTGGAGTCAAAGGGGGGGAGGTGAGCAGTTCTTC. Protein product: CAWSQRGGGEQFF.

V and J are TRBV15 and TRBJ1-2; 8 positions match TRBD1. CDR1 is LNHNV and CDR2 is YYDKDF in the germline V gene (reference sequence). The CDR3 is 15 residues long. Trimming at V came to 6 bases and at J to 2 bases, leaving 8 bases not matched to a gene. The CDR3 sequence: CATRDRAGGNYGYTF. CDR3 sequence (DNA): TGTGCCACCAGGGACAGGGCTGGGGGCAACTATGGCTACACCTTC.

The V call is TRBV6-5, the J call TRBJ2-5, with 7 bases that match TRBD2. This CDR3 is 13 amino acids long. Germline assignment: CDR1 MNHEY and CDR2 SVGAGI. J lost 5 bases, V lost 5 bases, and 5 bases had no gene match. CDR3 nucleotide sequence: TGTGCCAGCAGTAGCGGGACTATGGAGACCCAGTACTTC. Translating it yields CASSSGTMETQYF.

The chain combines TRBV24-1 with TRBJ2-2; D ambiguous. Between the trimmed V and J ends, which lost 5 bases and 4 bases, there was a span of 10 bases. In germline, CDR1 is KGHDR, CDR2 SFDVKD. The CDR3 spans 14 residues. The DNA of the CDR3 is TGTGCCACCAGTGGGCCCCTAGGCACCGGGGAGCTGTTTTTT. Translating gives CATSGPLGTGELFF.

CDR3: CASSYEQTQYF. CDR3 DNA: TGTGCCAGCAGTTACGAGCAGACCCAGTACTTC. The gene calls are TRBV6-5 and TRBJ2-5; D not certain. The germline V and J ends were trimmed by 2 bases and 6 bases, with 4 bases remaining between them. Germline V gene data show CDR1 as MNHEY and CDR2 as SVGAGI. The CDR3 totals 11 residues.

The chain employs TRBV7-2 and TRBJ1-2; the match to TRBD1 covers 7 bases. With 1 base clipped from V and 4 bases from J, the junction kept 3 bases outside the gene matches. The CDR3 runs to 14 residues. Germline V gene lookup returns CDR1 SGHTA and CDR2 FQGNSA. This chain's CDR3 is CASSLGRQGYGYTF. The CDR3 nucleotides read TGTGCCAGCAGCTTAGGGCGACAGGGCTATGGCTACACCTTC.

V gene TRBV21-1 combines with J gene TRBJ2-7; the D segment call TRBD1 is taken from the table without a DNA check. TRBV21-1 is an annotated pseudogene. The CDR3 covers 17 residues. The chain's CDR3 is CASSKRVRTGYGYEQYF. DNA of the CDR3: TGTGCCAGCAGCAAAAGGGTAAGGACAGGGTACGGCTACGAGCAGTACTTC.

This chain connects TRBV9 to TRBJ2-3, with D unclear. The CDR3 covers 13 residues. Trimming took 2 bases from V and 6 from J, leaving 10 bases between them. The V gene's germline CDR1 is SGDLS and CDR2 YYNGEE. The CDR3, as DNA: TGTGCCAGCAGCGTTACCCTGGCCGATACGCAGTATTTT. Translating gives CASSVTLADTQYF.